This T cell receptor (beta chain) was recovered during a study of blood T cell repertoires in COVID-19. About the study: From the United States, Italy and Spain came samples of acute and convalescent COVID-19. Sources were T cells, B-cell-depleted T cells, or PBMCs; the material itself was cDNA or gDNA.

TCRdb's table, derived via immunoSEQ multiplex PCR, lists solely in-frame clones and lacks some. This sample has roughly 150,000 clones, with 65% to 85% found just once. CDR3 length: 16 amino acids. V shed 4 bases and J 3 bases; nucleotides not matched to a gene: 12. Looked up from germline, CDR1 is MGHRA and CDR2 is YSYEKL. The sequencing sample was made of peripheral blood. This TCR was sampled from a woman of 80 years or more with active or convalescent COVID-19. This chain uses TRBV4-1 with TRBJ2-7; 7 bases fit TRBD2. The CDR3 nucleotides read TGCGCCAGCAGCCCCCTCCTGGGAGGCGGGGGCTACGAGCAGTACTTC. Protein sequence: CASSPLLGGGGYEQYF.